One and the same sample provided the 11 T cell receptor beta chains below, sequenced in a study of vaccination effects on CD4 cells after COVID-19. Profiled with immunoSEQ multiplex PCR; TCRdb holds only in-frame clones, not every one. The profile shows roughly 51,000 clones, around three quarters of them singletons. Researchers isolated CD4+ T cells once approximately eleven days of culture had elapsed. Infection dated between March and December 2020, before the Alpha, Beta and Delta variants reached the United States. As their vaccination, participants received two doses of either BNT162b2 or mRNA-1273. Their specific antigens are unknown. Sequenced here: CD4+ T cells from PBMCs cultured without peptide, sampled after COVID-19 vaccination. The source is a human donor who had a prior SARS-CoV-2 infection.

The genes are TRBV3-1 (or the pseudogene TRBV3-2) and TRBJ2-1; 10 bases agree with TRBD2. The CDR3 is made up of 18 amino acids. Germline-derived CDR1 and CDR2 are LGHDT and YNNKEL (reference sequence). V was clipped by 0 bases and J by 0 bases; unmatched bases: 5. CDR3 DNA sequence: TGTGCCAGCAGCCAAGATCCAGCGGGGGGGTTCTCCTACAATGAGCAGTTCTTC. Translated: CASSQDPAGGFSYNEQFF.

The chain joins TRBV7-8 to TRBJ2-1, with D perhaps assigned TRBD1 or TRBD2 (6 bases each). The V gene lost 5 bases and the J gene lost 10 bases, with 21 bases spanning the gap. The CDR3 spans 15 residues. Germline V gives CDR1 SGHVS, CDR2 FQNEAQ. DNA of the CDR3: TGTGCCAGCAGCACCATAGGGGGGCGGATTTGGGAGCAGTTCTTC. This encodes CASSTIGGRIWEQFF.

This clone was observed once. The rearrangement uses TRBV3-1 (or the pseudogene TRBV3-2) and TRBJ1-5; perhaps TRBD1 as D (5 bases). Germline values: CDR1 LGHDT, CDR2 YNNKEL (reference sequence). The CDR3 extends over 18 amino acids. V was trimmed by 1 base and J by 7 bases, leaving 23 bases between them. The CDR3 coding sequence is TGTGCCAGCAGCCAAGGGATGGTTTTCGATAGGGGCGACCAGCCCCAGCATTTT. The encoded protein is CASSQGMVFDRGDQPQHF.

The rearrangement joins TRBV21-1 to TRBJ2-1. TRBV21-1 is designated a pseudogene. The CDR3 runs to 18 residues. CDR3 loop: CASSRSPSDRITYNEQFF. As DNA, the CDR3 is TGTGCCAGCAGCCGATCCCCGTCAGACCGAATCACATACAATGAGCAGTTCTTC.

This clone has a handful of counts. The rearrangement uses TRBV20-1 and TRBJ2-1; D is unresolved. With 2 bases removed from V and 10 bases from J, the gap between germline ends came to 9 bases. There are 11 residues in the CDR3. Germline CDR1 is DFQATT and CDR2 is SNEGSKA (reference sequence). The CDR3 DNA follows: TGCAGTGCTAGATTACAGCTGGAGCAGTTCTTC. As protein: CSARLQLEQFF.

The chain has TRBV4-1 and TRBJ2-7, with a tentative D call TRBD1 (6 bases). V lost 0 bases and J 1 base, leaving 13 bases between the germline ends. This CDR3 is 16 amino acids long. Germline V gene sequence: CDR1 MGHRA, CDR2 YSYEKL. This CDR3 is CASSQDELGQSYEQYF. The CDR3, as DNA: TGCGCCAGCAGCCAAGATGAACTCGGACAGTCCTACGAGCAGTACTTC.

This clone was observed a few times. The chain is built from TRBV5-4 and TRBJ1-6, with D maybe TRBD1 (5 bases). Trimming took 4 bases from V and 5 from J, leaving 13 bases between them. CDR1 is SGHNT and CDR2 is YYREEE in the germline V gene (reference sequence). CDR3 length: 15 residues. The CDR3 here is CASSPGWGDNSPLHF. For the CDR3, the DNA is TGTGCCAGCAGCCCCGGGTGGGGGGATAATTCACCCCTCCACTTT.

This sequence joins TRBV20-1 and TRBJ2-7, with 9 bases matching TRBD2. CDR1 is DFQATT, CDR2 SNEGSKA, per germline (reference sequence). Unmatched junction bases numbered 14, after V lost 3 bases and J lost 8 bases. This CDR3 is 15 amino acids long. CDR3 bases: TGCAGTGCTAGTGTCGCGGGAGGGCCGGTTGGGAAGCAGTACTTC. This codes for CSASVAGGPVGKQYF.

J is TRBJ1-1 and V is TRBV5-1; no definite D call. Trimming took off 2 bases at V and 5 bases at J, with 13 bases between the two ends. The CDR3 is made up of 14 amino acids. Germline CDR1 SGHRS, CDR2 YFSETQ. CDR3 in DNA: TGCGCCAGCAGCTTAGGACCAACGGAGACTGAAGCTTTCTTT. This translates into CASSLGPTETEAFF.

The table lists this clone with a count of one. The chain couples TRBV6-6 to TRBJ1-1, with D uncertain. The CDR3 has 13 residues. V lost 4 bases, J lost 3 bases, and 9 bases lay in between. Per germline, CDR1 MNHNY and CDR2 SVGAGI (reference sequence). The CDR3 coding sequence is TGTGCCAGCAGTTTGGGCCAGCACACTGAAGCTTTCTTT. Translated, it gives CASSLGQHTEAFF.

This clone was detected only once. The rearrangement links TRBV4-2 to TRBJ2-1, with D possibly TRBD2 on 6 matching bases. The CDR3 is 15 residues long. Per the germline V gene, CDR1 is LGHNA and CDR2 is YNFKEQ. Trimming stripped 3 bases from V and 4 bases from J, with 13 bases between. The CDR3 DNA reads TGTGCCAGCAGCCAGTCCCGGGACTCATACAATGAGCAGTTCTTC. Encoded protein: CASSQSRDSYNEQFF.